The 2 T cell receptor gamma chains below all came from one sample that was sequenced in a study of gammadelta T cells in human blood. With CATT, TCRdb re-called clones from the RT-PCR reads. Here the sample spans over 150 gamma-chain clones, roughly 1.7% being singletons. The sample comprised non-Vgamma9Vdelta2 gamma-delta T cells from adult blood. These receptors were obtained from a human donor.

Details on this clone: This sequence is one base from a far larger clone and is likely a read error. Different DNA sequences within this sample yield the same CDR3. The chain joins TRGV10 to TRGJP1. TRGV10 is designated an ORF whose function remains uncertain. The CDR3 consists of 13 residues. Here the CDR3 reads CAAWDHPPWFKIF. The CDR3 DNA is TGTGCCGCGTGGGACCACCCGCCATGGTTCAAGATATTT.

By its share, this clone is large (0.1 to 1%). At the DNA level, this CDR3 is encoded by other sequences in the same sample as well. The chain uses TRGV2 and TRGJ1 or TRGJ2. The CDR3 runs to 15 residues. The V segment lost 0 bases and the J segment 5 bases; nucleotides outside the gene matches: 10. CDR1 EGSNGY and CDR2 YDSYNSKV come from the germline V gene. CDR3 in amino acids: CATWDGQGYNYKKLF. The CDR3 DNA sequence: TGTGCCACCTGGGACGGGCAGGGTTATAATTATAAGAAACTCTTT.